The clone carrying this T cell receptor (beta chain) was found a few times. Germline V CDR1 and CDR2: SEHNR, FQNEAQ (reference sequence). The CDR3 sequence is 12 residues long. V shed 8 bases and J shed 0 bases, with 5 bases lying between them. This record comes from a study of T cell changes during pregnancy in multiple sclerosis. Measured with immunoSEQ multiplex PCR; TCRdb has only the in-frame clones, and not every one. The repertoire holds around 50,000 clones, with about 90% as singletons. The rearrangement links TRBV7-9 to TRBJ1-3; no firm D call. The sequenced sample was peripheral blood, obtained after pregnancy. The source is a female donor in good health, enrolled as a control in a pregnancy study. CDR3 residues: CASEASGNTIYF. CDR3 in DNA: TGTGCCAGCGAGGCCTCTGGAAACACCATATATTTT.